The clone carrying this TCR beta chain has a handful of counts. No antigen is known for it. Germline values: CDR1 LGHDT, CDR2 YNNKEL (reference sequence). The V gene end was trimmed by 7 bases and the J gene end by 8 bases; junction bases not matched to a gene: 17. This CDR3 spans 17 amino acids. MiXCR, applied by TCRdb to the PCR reads, yields one record per CDR3 protein. Seen here are about 640,000 distinct CDR3 sequences, approximately 20% observed once, and the top ten hold under 0.95%. The data stem from a study of molecular identifiers for immune sequencing clone quantification. Study findings and constraints: The sizes of highly expanded clones could be underestimated when identical TCR molecules share a barcode. Spiked Jurkat TCR RNA equivalent to one cell was reportedly detectable in approximately 1 million naive cells.

Source material for naive CD8 libraries was 20,000 to 1,000,000 sorted cells, with 10%, 30% or 50% RNA. This chain joins TRBV3-1 and TRBJ2-2; 9 nucleotides match TRBD2. The specimen sequenced was naive CD8+ T cells from blood, with Jurkat cell RNA spiked in. The subset: FACS-sorted CD8+CD4-CCR7+CD45RA+ naive T cells. The TCR was taken from a human donor in good health. Some libraries in this study had Jurkat cell RNA spiked in. The DNA of the CDR3 is TGTGCCAGCAACATAATGACTAGCGGAGCCCACCAAGGGGAGCTGTTTTTT. This translates into CASNIMTSGAHQGELFF.